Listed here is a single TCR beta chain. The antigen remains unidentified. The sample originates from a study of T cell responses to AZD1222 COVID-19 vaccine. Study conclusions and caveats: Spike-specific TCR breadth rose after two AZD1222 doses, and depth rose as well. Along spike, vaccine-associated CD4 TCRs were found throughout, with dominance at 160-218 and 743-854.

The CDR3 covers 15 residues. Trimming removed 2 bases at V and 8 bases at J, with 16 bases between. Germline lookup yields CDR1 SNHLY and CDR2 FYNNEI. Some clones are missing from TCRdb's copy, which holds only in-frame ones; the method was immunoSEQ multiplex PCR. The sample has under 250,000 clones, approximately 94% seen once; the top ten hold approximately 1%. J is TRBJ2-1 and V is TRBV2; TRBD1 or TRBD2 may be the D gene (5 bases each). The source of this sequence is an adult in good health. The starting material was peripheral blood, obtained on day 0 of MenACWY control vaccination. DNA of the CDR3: TGTGCCAGCAGTGAAAGGATAGGTCTGGGGGATGAGCAGTTCTTC. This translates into CASSERIGLGDEQFF.